This T cell receptor beta chain originates from a study of OX40 agonist ivuxolimab in advanced cancers. The overall study: In this cohort, patients received ivuxolimab, an agonistic anti-OX40 (CD134) antibody. Recorded diagnoses for dose-escalation patients were hepatocellular carcinoma, melanoma, renal cell or head and neck cancer. From roughly 20 to 85 years was the age range, with a mean of 60 years, and roughly 83% were male. Study outcomes and limitations: The authors also found low normalized T-cell clonal expansion in some nonresponders.

Of note for this clone: Its target is unknown.

The assay was immunoSEQ multiplex PCR, and TCRdb's table has in-frame clones only and misses some. The data contain about 69,000 clones, around 90% of them seen just once; the ten biggest clones take up 2.5% to 3%. The CDR3 is made up of 15 amino acids. Germline lookup yields CDR1 SGHAT and CDR2 FQNNGV. The V and J ends lost 8 bases and 10 bases, in that order; junction bases with no gene match: 14. The sequencing used CD4+ or CD8+ T cells sorted from blood, collected in a trial of the OX40 agonist ivuxolimab. This TCR was sampled from an adult with an advanced solid tumor such as melanoma, head and neck, liver or kidney cancer. The chain joins TRBV11-2 to TRBJ2-1, with 10 bases fitting TRBD2. CDR3 sequence reads: CASERGLAGAGEQFF. The CDR3 DNA reads TGTGCCAGCGAGAGGGGCCTAGCGGGAGCTGGGGAGCAGTTCTTC.